The next 18 T cell receptor beta chains were all read from a single sample in a study of CD8 T cells in ankylosing spondylitis. TCRdb re-called the 5' RACE reads through MiXCR, storing one row per CDR3 protein. The sample contains roughly 250,000 distinct CDR3 sequences, roughly 8.6% of which appear only once. Material: blood, either unsorted or a sorted T cell fraction (not recorded which). The receptors were sampled from a male donor with ankylosing spondylitis or in good health (not recorded which).

There are many counts of this clonotype. The chain is built from TRBV5-1 and TRBJ2-5; perhaps TRBD1 as D (5 bases). The germline CDR1 and CDR2 sequences are SGHRS and YFSETQ. The V and J ends lost 4 bases and 9 bases respectively, with 19 bases between them. CDR3 length equals 14 residues. The CDR3 spells CASSLQTASGSQYF. The CDR3 region has the DNA TGCGCCAGCAGCCTACAGACAGCTTCAGGGTCCCAGTACTTC.

DNA for the CDR3: TGTGCCAGCAGTTACAGGGGGGCCTCTGGGGCCAACGTCCTGACTTTC. Translating it yields CASSYRGASGANVLTF. The chain carries TRBV6-2 or TRBV6-3 and TRBJ2-6; perhaps D is TRBD1 or TRBD2 (6 bases each). The CDR3 loop spans 16 amino acids. Germline lookup yields CDR1 MNHEY and CDR2 SVGEGT. Trimming removed 2 bases from V and 0 bases from J, with 8 bases in between.

Notes on this clonotype: The CDR3 end shows no conserved phenylalanine or tryptophan, and so a read error is likely. The CDR3 DNA sequence: TGTGCCAGCAGCCAAGATCGGGACAGAAGCTCCTATAATTCACCCCTCCACTCT. The encoded protein is CASSQDRDRSSYNSPLHS. This sequence joins TRBV3-1 and TRBJ1-6; 7 bases agree with TRBD1. Germline V lookup: CDR1 LGHDT, CDR2 YNNKEL (reference sequence). The CDR3 is 18 residues long. V lost 0 bases, J lost 0 bases, and 5 bases stayed unmatched.

The chain uses TRBV11-2 and TRBJ2-2, with TRBD2 matching over 9 bases. CDR3 size: 18 residues. Germline CDR1 and CDR2: SGHAT and FQNNGV. V trimming: 1 base; J trimming: 5 bases; junction bases outside the gene matches: 11. CDR3 protein: CASSLGALAGKRTGELFF. CDR3 sequence (DNA): TGTGCCAGCAGCTTAGGAGCTCTAGCGGGAAAGAGAACCGGGGAGCTGTTTTTT. Drawing the rest from reference TRBV11-2 and TRBJ2-2, the complete variable domain is EAGVAQSPRYKIIEKRQSVAFWCNPISGHATLYWYQQILGQGPKLLIQFQNNGVVDDSQLPKDRFSAERLKGVDSTLKIQPAKLEDSAVYLCASSLGALAGKRTGELFFGEGSRLTVL.

This clonotype was counted only a few times. The rearrangement links TRBV6-5 to TRBJ2-1; 11 nucleotides line up with TRBD2. In germline, CDR1 is MNHEY, CDR2 SVGAGI. The CDR3 has 16 residues. Losses at the gene ends were 0 bases for V and 9 bases for J; bases not matched to a gene: 7. CDR3 in amino acids: CASSYSVAGGPGEQFF. The CDR3 DNA follows: TGTGCCAGCAGTTACTCCGTAGCGGGGGGGCCTGGTGAGCAGTTCTTC.

Ten or more counts support this clonotype. The chain couples TRBV5-1 to TRBJ2-1; D may be TRBD2 (7 bases). Trimming stripped 4 bases from V and 1 base from J, with 12 bases between. The CDR3 is 15 residues long. CDR1 is SGHRS and CDR2 is YFSETQ in the germline V gene. The CDR3 sequence is CASSQGGGSYNEQFF. The CDR3 region has the DNA TGCGCCAGCAGCCAAGGGGGGGGGTCCTACAATGAGCAGTTCTTC.

This clonotype was recorded only once. The V and J genes are TRBV7-9 and TRBJ2-7; TRBD2 aligns across 9 bases. Germline assignment: CDR1 SEHNR and CDR2 FQNEAQ (reference sequence). V shed 5 bases and J 7 bases; nucleotides not matched to a gene: 6. The CDR3 contains 13 residues. CDR3 loop: CASSPGLAWEQYF. CDR3 nucleotides: TGTGCCAGCAGCCCGGGACTAGCATGGGAGCAGTACTTC.

This clonotype showed up just a few times. The chain recombines TRBV20-1 with TRBJ1-1; no clear D gene. V lost 0 bases, J lost 11 bases, and 16 bases lay in between. This CDR3 has 13 amino acids. Germline V lookup: CDR1 DFQATT, CDR2 SNEGSKA (reference sequence). The CDR3 region is CSAREEWNTEAFF. CDR3 sequence (DNA): TGCAGTGCTAGAGAGGAATGGAACACCGAGGCTTTCTTT.

This clonotype was found many times. The rearrangement joins TRBV27 to TRBJ2-6, with D hard to call. V shed 6 bases and J shed 4 bases, with 7 bases lying between them. From germline, CDR1 is MNHEY and CDR2 SMNVEV (reference sequence). This CDR3 region has 13 residues. CDR3 loop: CASSLLGANVLTF. The CDR3 DNA sequence: TGTGCCAGCAGCCTACTCGGGGCCAACGTCCTGACTTTC.

This clonotype came up many times. J is TRBJ2-1 and V is TRBV5-1, with 7 bases aligning to TRBD2. The germline V gene has CDR1 SGHRS and CDR2 YFSETQ. The CDR3 runs 16 residues. The junction had 7 bases not matched to a gene; V was cut back by 0 bases and J by 4 bases. CDR3 in amino acids: CASSLGTGGSYNEQFF. Here the CDR3 DNA reads TGCGCCAGCAGCTTGGGTACGGGGGGAAGTTACAATGAGCAGTTCTTC.

This clonotype was seen ten or more times. This chain joins TRBV5-1 and TRBJ1-2; 7 bases are a match to TRBD1. CDR3 length: 16 residues. V was clipped by 3 bases and J by 3 bases; unmatched bases: 11. From germline, CDR1 is SGHRS and CDR2 YFSETQ. CDR3 bases: TGCGCCAGCAGCTCCACCAGGGACAGATCTGACTATGGCTACACCTTC. Protein: CASSSTRDRSDYGYTF.

This chain uses TRBV18 with TRBJ1-4; tentative D call: TRBD1 (5 bases). The CDR3 covers 15 residues. The V end was cut by 3 bases, the J end by 1 base, with 9 bases between. The germline gives CDR1 KGHSH, CDR2 LQKENI. The CDR3 sequence is CASSPRDGTNEKLFF. The DNA of the CDR3 is TGTGCCAGCTCACCGCGGGACGGAACTAATGAAAAACTGTTTTTT.

This clonotype was counted many times. V usage is TRBV6-5 and J usage is TRBJ2-7, with D possibly being TRBD2 (6 bases). V lost 0 bases, J lost 5 bases, and 17 bases lay in between. The CDR3 contains 16 residues. Germline CDR1 is MNHEY and CDR2 is SVGAGI. The CDR3 reads CASSYSGGQGVHEQYF. The CDR3 DNA reads as TGTGCCAGCAGTTACTCAGGAGGGCAGGGTGTCCACGAGCAGTACTTC.

This clonotype was seen at least ten times. The chain's CDR3 is CASSKDRATDGELFF. The CDR3 region has the DNA TGCGCCAGCAGCAAGGACAGGGCTACGGACGGGGAGCTGTTTTTT. The V call is TRBV5-1, the J call TRBJ2-2, with 8 positions matching TRBD1. The CDR3 covers 15 residues. Germline V gene lookup returns CDR1 SGHRS and CDR2 YFSETQ. V was clipped by 4 bases and J by 7 bases; unmatched bases: 9.

This clonotype was seen ten or more times. The chain joins TRBV20-1 to TRBJ1-1; TRBD1 matches 8 bases. The J segment lost 3 bases and the V segment lost 4 bases, leaving 1 base of the junction unmatched. Per germline, CDR1 DFQATT and CDR2 SNEGSKA (reference sequence). The CDR3 extends over 12 amino acids. CDR3 in amino acids: CSAIRGHTEAFF. Here the CDR3 DNA reads TGCAGTGCTATCAGGGGGCACACTGAAGCTTTCTTT.

The table lists this clonotype with many counts. The J gene is TRBJ2-3, the V gene TRBV5-1; D might be TRBD1 or TRBD2, each matching 5 bases. This CDR3 has 15 amino acids. The germline V gene has CDR1 SGHRS and CDR2 YFSETQ. V lost 6 bases, J lost 6 bases, and 20 bases lay in between. This CDR3 reads CASTLLGRSKDTQYF. The CDR3 region has the DNA TGCGCCAGCACCCTTTTGGGACGGTCTAAGGATACGCAGTATTTT.

The chain joins TRBV9 to TRBJ2-3; D ambiguous. Germline V gene sequence: CDR1 SGDLS, CDR2 YYNGEE. V was cut by 2 bases and J by 1 base, with 8 bases left in between. This CDR3 comprises 14 residues. In DNA, the CDR3 is TGTGCCAGCAGCGTTGGTGTGGGCACAGATACGCAGTATTTT. Amino acid sequence: CASSVGVGTDTQYF.

There are many counts of this clonotype. This chain joins TRBV2 and TRBJ2-2; D ambiguous. Germline CDR1 SNHLY, CDR2 FYNNEI. V was cut by 4 bases and J by 4 bases, with 10 bases left in between. This CDR3 comprises 14 residues. CDR3 region: CASSVDGPTGELFF. The CDR3 DNA sequence: TGTGCCAGCAGTGTGGACGGGCCCACCGGGGAGCTGTTTTTT.